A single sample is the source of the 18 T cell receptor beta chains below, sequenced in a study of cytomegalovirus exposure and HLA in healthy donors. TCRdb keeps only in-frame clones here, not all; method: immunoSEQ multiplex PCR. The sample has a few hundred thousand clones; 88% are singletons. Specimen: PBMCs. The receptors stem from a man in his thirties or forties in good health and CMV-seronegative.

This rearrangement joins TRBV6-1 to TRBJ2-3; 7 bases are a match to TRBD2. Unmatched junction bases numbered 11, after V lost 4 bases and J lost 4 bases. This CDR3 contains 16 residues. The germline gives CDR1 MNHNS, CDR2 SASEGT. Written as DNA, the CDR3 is TGTGCCAGCAGTGGGGGGAGCGGGGAAGAGCCAGATACGCAGTATTTT. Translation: CASSGGSGEEPDTQYF.

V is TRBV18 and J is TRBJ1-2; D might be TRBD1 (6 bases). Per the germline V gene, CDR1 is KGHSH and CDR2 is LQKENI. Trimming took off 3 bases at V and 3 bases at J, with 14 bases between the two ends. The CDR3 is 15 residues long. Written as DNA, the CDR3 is TGTGCCAGCTCACCCTCCAGGGGTTGGGACTATGGCTACACCTTC. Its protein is CASSPSRGWDYGYTF.

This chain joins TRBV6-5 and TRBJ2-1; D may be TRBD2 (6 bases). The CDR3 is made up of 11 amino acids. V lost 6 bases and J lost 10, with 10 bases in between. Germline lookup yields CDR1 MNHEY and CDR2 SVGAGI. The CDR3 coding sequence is TGTGCCAGCAGCCGCGGGACGGAGCAGTTCTTC. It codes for CASSRGTEQFF.

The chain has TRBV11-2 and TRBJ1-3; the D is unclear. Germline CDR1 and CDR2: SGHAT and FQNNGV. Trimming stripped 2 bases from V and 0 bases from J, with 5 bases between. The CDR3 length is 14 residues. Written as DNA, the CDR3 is TGTGCCAGCAGCTTACGGGTCTCTGGAAACACCATATATTTT. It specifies CASSLRVSGNTIYF.

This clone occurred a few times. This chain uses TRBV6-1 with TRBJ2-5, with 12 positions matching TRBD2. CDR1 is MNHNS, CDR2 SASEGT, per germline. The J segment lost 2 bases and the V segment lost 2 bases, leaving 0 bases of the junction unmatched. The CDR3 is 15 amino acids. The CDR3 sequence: CASSELAGGQETQYF. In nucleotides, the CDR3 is TGTGCCAGCAGTGAACTAGCGGGGGGGCAAGAGACCCAGTACTTC.

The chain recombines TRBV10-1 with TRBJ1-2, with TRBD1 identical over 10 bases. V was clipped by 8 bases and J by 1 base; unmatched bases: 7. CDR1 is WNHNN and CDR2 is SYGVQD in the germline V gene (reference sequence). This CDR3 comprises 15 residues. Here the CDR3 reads CASPSGTGVNYGYTF. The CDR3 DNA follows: TGCGCCAGCCCGTCCGGGACAGGGGTTAACTATGGCTACACCTTC.

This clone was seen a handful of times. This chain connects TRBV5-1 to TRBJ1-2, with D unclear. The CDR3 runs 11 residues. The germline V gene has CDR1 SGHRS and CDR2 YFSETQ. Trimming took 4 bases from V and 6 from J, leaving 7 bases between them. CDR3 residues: CASSDGHGYTF. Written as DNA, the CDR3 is TGCGCCAGCAGCGATGGGCATGGCTACACCTTC.

CDR3 DNA: TGTGCCAGCAGTGAAGATCCTCCGAGGAGCGGGGGGGAGACAGATACGCAGTATTTT. Residues: CASSEDPPRSGGETDTQYF. The V and J genes are TRBV6-1 and TRBJ2-3, with TRBD2 matching over 10 bases. The length of the CDR3 is 19 residues. Looked up from germline, CDR1 is MNHNS and CDR2 is SASEGT. V shed 1 base, J shed 3 bases, and the junction held 13 bases outside the gene matches.

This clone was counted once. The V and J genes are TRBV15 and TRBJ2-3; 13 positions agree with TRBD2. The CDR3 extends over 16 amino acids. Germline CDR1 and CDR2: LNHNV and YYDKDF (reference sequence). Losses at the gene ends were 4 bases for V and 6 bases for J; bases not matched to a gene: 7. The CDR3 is CATSTRLAGGVDTQYF. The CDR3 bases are TGTGCCACCAGCACACGACTAGCGGGGGGCGTGGATACGCAGTATTTT.

CDR3 residues: CATSPVRFSRNSPLHF. The CDR3, as DNA: TGTGCCACCAGCCCCGTTAGATTTTCGCGGAATTCACCCCTCCACTTT. The chain recombines TRBV15 with TRBJ1-6; D not certain. Per germline, CDR1 LNHNV and CDR2 YYDKDF (reference sequence). The CDR3 is 16 amino acids. V was pared by 5 bases and J by 7 bases, with 18 bases between.

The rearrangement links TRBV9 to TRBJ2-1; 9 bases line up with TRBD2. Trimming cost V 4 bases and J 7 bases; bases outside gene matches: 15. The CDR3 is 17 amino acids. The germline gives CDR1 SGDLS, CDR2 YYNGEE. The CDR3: CASSTAGAGGRGNEQFF. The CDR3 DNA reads TGTGCCAGCAGCACCGCAGGAGCGGGGGGCCGGGGGAATGAGCAGTTCTTC.

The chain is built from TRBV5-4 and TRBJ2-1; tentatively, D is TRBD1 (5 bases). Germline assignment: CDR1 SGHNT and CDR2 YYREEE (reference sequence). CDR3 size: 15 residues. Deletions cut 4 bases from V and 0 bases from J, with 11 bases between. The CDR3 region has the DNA TGTGCCAGCAGCCCCAGGGTGAGCTCCTACAATGAGCAGTTCTTC. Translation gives CASSPRVSSYNEQFF.

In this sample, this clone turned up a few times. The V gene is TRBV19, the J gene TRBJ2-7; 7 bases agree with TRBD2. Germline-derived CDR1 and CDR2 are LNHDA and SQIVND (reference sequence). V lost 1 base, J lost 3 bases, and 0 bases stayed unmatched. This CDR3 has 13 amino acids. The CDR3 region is CASSIAGGYEQYF. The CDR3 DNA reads TGTGCCAGTAGTATAGCGGGGGGCTACGAGCAGTACTTC.

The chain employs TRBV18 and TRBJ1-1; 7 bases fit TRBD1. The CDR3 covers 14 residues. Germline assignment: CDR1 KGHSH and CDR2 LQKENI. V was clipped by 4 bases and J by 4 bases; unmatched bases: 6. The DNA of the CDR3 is TGTGCCAGCTCACAAACTACAGGGGCCACTGAAGCTTTCTTT. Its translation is CASSQTTGATEAFF.

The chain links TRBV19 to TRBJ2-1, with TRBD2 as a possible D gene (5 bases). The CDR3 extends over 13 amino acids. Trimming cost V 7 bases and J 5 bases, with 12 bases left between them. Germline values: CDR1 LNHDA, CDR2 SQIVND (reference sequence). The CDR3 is CASTALGNNEQFF. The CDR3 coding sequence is TGTGCCAGTACCGCACTAGGGAACAATGAGCAGTTCTTC.

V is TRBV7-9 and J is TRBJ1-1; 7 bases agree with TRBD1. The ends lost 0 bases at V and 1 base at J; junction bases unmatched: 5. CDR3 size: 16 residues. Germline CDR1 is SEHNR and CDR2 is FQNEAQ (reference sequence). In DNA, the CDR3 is TGTGCCAGCAGCTTAGCGAGACAGGGAAGGAACACTGAAGCTTTCTTT. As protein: CASSLARQGRNTEAFF.

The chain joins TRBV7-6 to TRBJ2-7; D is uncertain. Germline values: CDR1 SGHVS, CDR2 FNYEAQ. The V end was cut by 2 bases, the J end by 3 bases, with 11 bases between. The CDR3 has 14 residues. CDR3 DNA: TGTGCCAGCAGCTTATCGCAGGCAGGCTACGAGCAGTACTTC. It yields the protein CASSLSQAGYEQYF.

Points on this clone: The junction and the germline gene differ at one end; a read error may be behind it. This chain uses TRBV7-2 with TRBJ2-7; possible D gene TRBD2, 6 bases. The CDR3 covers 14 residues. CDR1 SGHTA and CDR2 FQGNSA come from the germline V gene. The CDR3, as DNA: TGTGCCAGCAGCTTATTGGGGGGATCCTCCGAGCAGTACTTC. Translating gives CASSLLGGSSEQYF. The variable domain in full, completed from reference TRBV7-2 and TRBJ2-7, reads GAGVSQSPSNKVTEKGKDVELRCDPISGHTALYWYRQSLGQGLEFLIYFQGNSAPDKSGLPSDRFSAERTGGSVSTLTIQRTQQEDSAVYLCASSLLGGSSEQYFGPGTRLTVT.